This T cell receptor (beta chain) was sequenced for a study of identical twins. Findings and limits, study-wide: These conclusions were based on statistical analysis (cross-sectional, not following the same donors). Fewer insertions marked abundant cord blood beta clonotypes; young adult naive trended weakly, memory not at all.

CDR1 is SQVTM, CDR2 ANQGSEA, per germline. The CDR3 contains 12 residues. TCRdb reprocessed the 5' RACE reads with MiXCR, giving one entry per CDR3 protein. The data show some 330,000 distinct CDR3 sequences, with roughly 10% seen just once and under 9.5% held by the top ten. Everyone who donated was a healthy Caucasian. This clonotype was counted ten times or more. The antigen remains undetermined. Material: naive T cells sorted from blood. The receptor comes from a woman aged 50 to 65 in good health. The chain combines TRBV29-1 with TRBJ1-1, with D possibly being TRBD1 (6 bases). The CDR3 DNA is TGCAGGGTCCTGGGGGCAAACACTGAAGCTTTCTTT. This translates into CRVLGANTEAFF. The complete variable domain, with remaining parts taken from reference TRBV29-1 and TRBJ1-1, reads SAVISQKPSRDICQRGTSLTIQCQVDSQVTMMFWYRQQPGQSLTLIATANQGSEATYESGFVIDKFPISRPNLTFSTLTVSNMSPEDSSIYLCRVLGANTEAFFGQGTRLTVV.